This entry features one TCR beta chain sequence. The record originates from a study of blood T cell repertoires in COVID-19. Study context: The analysed material was cDNA or gDNA that came from T cells, B-cell-depleted T cells, or PBMCs.

J was trimmed by 3 bases and V by 6 bases; bases with no gene match: 6. The CDR3 spans 14 residues. Germline CDR1 reads MNHNY; CDR2 reads SVGAGI (reference sequence). Some clones are missing from TCRdb's copy, which holds only in-frame ones; the method was immunoSEQ multiplex PCR. The sample lists roughly 64,000 clones, 85% to 90% seen once, with roughly 3.2% in the top ten. The sequence was obtained from a man in his forties or fifties with active COVID-19. This sequence joins TRBV6-6 and TRBJ1-1; 8 bases agree with TRBD1. What was sequenced was peripheral blood. The CDR3 DNA is TGTGCCAGCAGACGGACAGGGAGGGACACTGAAGCTTTCTTT. As protein: CASRRTGRDTEAFF.